These 10 T cell receptor beta chains came from one sample sequenced in a study of T-cell memory formation after mild COVID-19. TCRdb reanalysed the 5' RACE reads using MiXCR and keeps one entry per CDR3 protein. There are roughly 220,000 distinct CDR3 sequences in the sample; over 9% occur only once, and 3.5% lies in the top ten. Specimen: PBMCs or a T cell subset sorted from them (not recorded which). These receptors were collected from a man aged 18 to 29 who had mild COVID-19 (a few samples of this study predate the infection). Cell type and time point are not known.

This clonotype was seen only a few times. This sequence joins TRBV10-2 and TRBJ1-5, with 7 nucleotides matching TRBD1. Per germline, CDR1 WSHSY and CDR2 SAAADI. This CDR3 region has 15 residues. The V and J ends lost 6 bases and 0 bases, in that order; junction bases with no gene match: 5. The chain's CDR3 is CASSSGTASNQPQHF. The DNA of the CDR3 is TGCGCCAGCAGCTCCGGGACAGCTAGCAATCAGCCCCAGCATTTT.

V and J are TRBV9 and TRBJ2-3; tentative D call: TRBD2 (6 bases). The CDR3 is 17 amino acids. Per the germline V gene, CDR1 is SGDLS and CDR2 is YYNGEE. Between the trimmed V and J ends, which lost 0 bases and 3 bases, there was a span of 17 bases. DNA of the CDR3: TGTGCCAGCAGCGTAGGAGGCGGGGTAAAGTGGACAGATACGCAGTATTTT. Protein: CASSVGGGVKWTDTQYF.

There are a few counts of this clonotype. The chain recombines TRBV12-3 or TRBV12-4 with TRBJ2-5, with 13 bases aligning to TRBD2. Trimming cost V 5 bases and J 5 bases; bases outside gene matches: 5. This CDR3 is built from 15 residues. Here the CDR3 reads CASSRTSGGAETQYF. The DNA for the CDR3 is TGTGCCAGCAGTCGTACTAGCGGGGGGGCGGAGACCCAGTACTTC.

This clonotype has a handful of counts. The chain carries TRBV20-1 and TRBJ2-7; D possibly matches TRBD1 or TRBD2 (5 bases each). The ends were cut back, 8 bases at V and 3 bases at J, with 20 bases in the middle. Germline-derived CDR1 and CDR2 are DFQATT and SNEGSKA (reference sequence). This CDR3 contains 14 residues. CDR3 DNA sequence: TGCAGTCCACAAGGGACCAGACACCTCTACGAGCAGTACGTC. Its translation is CSPQGTRHLYEQYV.

This clonotype came up a few times. The chain has TRBV28 and TRBJ1-2; TRBD1 is a possible D gene (6 bases). The V end lost 3 bases, the J end lost 2 bases, and 7 bases lay between the germline ends. The CDR3 length is 13 residues. In germline, CDR1 is MDHEN, CDR2 SYDVKM. CDR3 DNA: TGTGCCAGCAGTTTCGGGACAAACTATGGCTACACCTTC. Translation: CASSFGTNYGYTF.

The V and J genes are TRBV19 and TRBJ1-2; 7 nucleotides match TRBD1. V lost 1 base and J lost 8; bases outside the gene matches: 13. Germline assignment: CDR1 LNHDA and CDR2 SQIVND (reference sequence). CDR3 size: 16 residues. The CDR3 nucleotides are TGTGCCAGTAGTATAGGTGGCTCCGGGACAGATATCGGCTACACCTTC. Translation: CASSIGGSGTDIGYTF.

The chain carries TRBV4-2 and TRBJ2-5; D may be TRBD2 (6 bases). This CDR3 comprises 15 residues. CDR1 is LGHNA and CDR2 is YNFKEQ in the germline V gene. Between the trimmed V and J ends, which lost 0 bases and 5 bases, there was a span of 13 bases. The CDR3 region is CASSQDPSGDETQYF. CDR3 nucleotides: TGTGCCAGCAGCCAAGATCCATCGGGGGACGAGACCCAGTACTTC.

The chain couples TRBV7-2 to TRBJ2-6, with unresolved D. V was shortened by 1 base and J by 1 base, with 8 bases between the two germline ends. From germline, CDR1 is SGHTA and CDR2 FQGNSA. The CDR3 has 16 amino acids. In nucleotides, the CDR3 is TGTGCCAGCAGCTTAGGCAGGAGTTCTGGGGCCAACGTCCTGACTTTC. This encodes CASSLGRSSGANVLTF.

There are many counts of this clonotype. This chain uses TRBV7-6 with TRBJ2-5; maybe TRBD2 (7 bases). This CDR3 spans 16 amino acids. The V end lost 2 bases, the J end lost 3 bases, and 16 bases lay between the germline ends. The germline CDR1 and CDR2 sequences are SGHVS and FNYEAQ. CDR3 protein: CASSLTGGRGKETQYF. Written as DNA, the CDR3 is TGTGCCAGCAGCTTAACGGGGGGCCGAGGGAAAGAGACCCAGTACTTC.

Ten or more counts support this clonotype. The chain uses TRBV5-1 and TRBJ1-5, with D unresolved. Trimming stripped 2 bases from V and 1 base from J, with 4 bases between. The CDR3 extends over 13 amino acids. Germline CDR1 SGHRS, CDR2 YFSETQ. The CDR3 region has the DNA TGCGCCAGCAGCTTTTCCAGCAATCAGCCCCAGCATTTT. It yields the protein CASSFSSNQPQHF.